Listed here are 30 T cell receptor beta chains from one sample, sequenced in a study of T-cell memory formation after mild COVID-19. TCRdb redid the calling of the 5' RACE reads with MiXCR, one entry per CDR3 protein. Among 300,000 or so distinct CDR3 sequences, approximately 15% were seen once, and the ten largest hold 20% to 25%. Sequencing input: PBMCs or a T cell subset sorted from them (not recorded which). Receptors originate from a man aged 18 to 35 who had mild COVID-19 (a few samples of this study predate the infection). Cell type and time point are not known.

This chain connects TRBV20-1 to TRBJ2-1; D not certain. Per the germline V gene, CDR1 is DFQATT and CDR2 is SNEGSKA (reference sequence). The V gene lost 4 bases and the J gene lost 0 bases, with 7 bases spanning the gap. The CDR3 runs to 13 residues. The CDR3 nucleotides read TGCAGTGCTAAGGCAAGCTCCTACAATGAGCAGTTCTTC. Its protein is CSAKASSYNEQFF.

The rearrangement joins TRBV29-1 to TRBJ1-2; TRBD1 is a possible D gene (5 bases). The CDR3 runs 14 residues. Trimming cost V 7 bases and J 8 bases, with 23 bases left between them. The germline CDR1 and CDR2 sequences are SQVTM and ANQGSEA. This CDR3 reads CSARLGDWPVGYTF. CDR3 bases: TGCAGCGCCCGGTTGGGGGATTGGCCCGTAGGCTACACCTTC.

The CDR3 coding sequence is TGTGCCAGCAAGGGGGGGCTAGCGAAAGAGACCCAGTACTTC. It codes for CASKGGLAKETQYF. The V gene is TRBV6-5, the J gene TRBJ2-5; a weak D match, TRBD2 (7 bases). V lost 7 bases and J lost 3, with 15 bases in between. The CDR3 is 14 residues long. CDR1 is MNHEY and CDR2 is SVGAGI in the germline V gene.

This clonotype was observed a handful of times. The chain recombines TRBV4-1 with TRBJ1-4; D is undetermined. The germline V and J ends were trimmed by 1 base and 5 bases, with 11 bases remaining between them. The CDR3 is 15 amino acids. Germline CDR1 MGHRA, CDR2 YSYEKL. This CDR3 is CASSQVGRKNEKLFF. The CDR3, as DNA: TGCGCCAGCAGCCAAGTAGGGAGGAAGAATGAAAAACTGTTTTTT.

This clonotype was counted a few times. The gene calls are TRBV21-1 and TRBJ2-5; the D call of TRBD1 is as the table states it, not checked on the DNA. TRBV21-1 is recorded as a pseudogene. CDR3 size: 16 residues. In DNA form, the CDR3 reads TGTGCCAGCAGCCCCGGGGAAGCGGGGGACCAAGAGACCCAGTACTTC. It is translated as CASSPGEAGDQETQYF.

V usage is TRBV7-9 and J usage is TRBJ2-2; D is perhaps TRBD2 (5 bases). The ends were cut back, 3 bases at V and 5 bases at J, with 10 bases in the middle. Germline V gives CDR1 SEHNR, CDR2 FQNEAQ (reference sequence). CDR3 size: 14 residues. CDR3 DNA sequence: TGTGCCAGCAGCTTGGACTCGGTTACCGGGGAGCTGTTTTTT. It translates to CASSLDSVTGELFF. Combining the CDR3 with reference TRBV7-9 and TRBJ2-2 gives the whole variable domain DTGVSQNPRHKITKRGQNVTFRCDPISEHNRLYWYRQTLGQGPEFLTYFQNEAQLEKSRLLSDRFSAERPKGSFSTLEIQRTEQGDSAMYLCASSLDSVTGELFFGEGSRLTVL.

This clonotype was seen only a few times. The chain joins TRBV12-3 or TRBV12-4 to TRBJ1-6, with D unclear. The V end lost 4 bases, the J end lost 10 bases, and 8 bases lay between the germline ends. CDR3 size: 12 residues. Here the CDR3 reads CASSSLMSPLHF. DNA for the CDR3: TGTGCCAGCAGTTCTCTGATGTCACCCCTCCACTTT.

V gene TRBV6-2 or TRBV6-3 combines with J gene TRBJ2-2; maybe TRBD2 (6 bases). This CDR3 has 17 residues. Germline V CDR1 and CDR2: MNHEY, SVGEGT. The germline V and J ends were trimmed by 2 bases and 6 bases, with 19 bases remaining between them. CDR3 DNA: TGTGCCAGCAGTTACCAGCGGGCCGGGTTTGGGGCCGGGGAGCTGTTTTTT. This translates into CASSYQRAGFGAGELFF.

This clonotype was picked up a small number of times. The rearrangement joins TRBV7-2 to TRBJ2-7; D unclear. Germline V CDR1 and CDR2: SGHTA, FQGNSA. The CDR3 contains 12 residues. V was clipped by 5 bases and J by 0 bases, with 5 bases between them. CDR3 bases: TGTGCCAGCAGCCTCTACTCCTACGAGCAGTACGTC. Amino acid sequence: CASSLYSYEQYV.

The V call is TRBV9, the J call TRBJ2-1; 13 nucleotides match TRBD2. With V trimmed by 3 bases and J by 5 bases, 2 bases remained unmatched. CDR3 length: 15 amino acids. CDR1 SGDLS and CDR2 YYNGEE come from the germline V gene. The CDR3 nucleotides are TGTGCCAGCAGCGGACTAGCGGGGGGCCACAATGAGCAGTTCTTC. It specifies CASSGLAGGHNEQFF.

V usage is TRBV6-6 and J usage is TRBJ1-6; D is perhaps TRBD1 (5 bases). The CDR3 is 15 amino acids. The V gene's germline CDR1 is MNHNY and CDR2 SVGAGI (reference sequence). Trimming pared 0 bases from V and 7 bases from J, leaving 10 bases between. The CDR3 sequence: CASSYSRDGNSPLHF. Written as DNA, the CDR3 is TGTGCCAGCAGTTACTCGCGGGACGGGAATTCACCCCTCCACTTT.

The rearrangement links TRBV7-8 to TRBJ2-7; D is perhaps TRBD2 (6 bases). This CDR3 has 17 residues. The germline gives CDR1 SGHVS, CDR2 FQNEAQ. Between the trimmed V and J ends, which lost 0 bases and 0 bases, there was a span of 15 bases. As DNA, the CDR3 is TGTGCCAGCAGCTTAGCCCCACTGGGGGGTTTCTCCTACGAGCAGTACGTC. As protein: CASSLAPLGGFSYEQYV.

This clonotype has only a few counts. This chain connects TRBV3-1 to TRBJ1-1; 8 positions agree with TRBD1. Germline values: CDR1 LGHDT, CDR2 YNNKEL (reference sequence). This CDR3 is built from 13 residues. Trimming cost V 5 bases and J 4 bases; bases outside gene matches: 3. This chain's CDR3 is CASSAGGVTEAFF. The CDR3 DNA reads TGTGCCAGCAGCGCAGGGGGCGTCACTGAAGCTTTCTTT.

A few counts support this clonotype. V usage is TRBV7-3 and J usage is TRBJ2-3, with 13 bases identical to TRBD2. The CDR3 covers 16 residues. Per germline, CDR1 SGHTA and CDR2 FQGTGA. V dropped 5 bases and J dropped 6; count of bases not matched to a gene: 8. The CDR3 spells CASSPGTSGAWDTQYF. The CDR3 DNA reads as TGTGCCAGCAGCCCAGGGACTAGCGGGGCCTGGGATACGCAGTATTTT. Using reference TRBV7-3 and TRBJ2-3 for the parts outside the CDR3, the full variable domain is GAGVSQTPSNKVTEKGKYVELRCDPISGHTALYWYRQSLGQGPEFLIYFQGTGAADDSGLPNDRFFAVRPEGSVSTLKIQRTERGDSAVYLCASSPGTSGAWDTQYFGPGTRLTVL.

In this sample, this clonotype turned up a few times. CDR3 DNA sequence: TGTGCCAGCAGTGCTCGGCAGGGGGGCGAGCAGTTCTTC. Amino acid sequence: CASSARQGGEQFF. This chain connects TRBV2 to TRBJ2-1; a weak D match, TRBD1 (7 bases). Trimming took off 4 bases at V and 10 bases at J, with 14 bases between the two ends. Germline loops: CDR1 SNHLY, CDR2 FYNNEI. The CDR3 contains 13 residues.

This clonotype has more than one count but fewer than ten. The chain links TRBV12-3 or TRBV12-4 to TRBJ2-7; TRBD1 matches at 7 bases. J gave up 7 bases and V 5 bases, and 8 bases lay outside the gene matches. CDR3 length equals 13 residues. The CDR3 coding sequence is TGTGCCAGCAGTGACAAAGGGGGCCGGGAGCAGTACTTC. It is translated as CASSDKGGREQYF.

In this sample, this clonotype turned up many times. In DNA form, the CDR3 reads TGTGCATATGGAGACGCGAACACCGGGGAGCTGTTTTTT. It codes for CAYGDANTGELFF. This chain joins TRBV7-9 and TRBJ2-2, with D hard to call. Germline assignment: CDR1 SEHNR and CDR2 FQNEAQ (reference sequence). CDR3 length: 13 amino acids.

This clonotype was detected a few times. This chain joins TRBV7-9 and TRBJ2-5; 7 bases fit TRBD2. CDR1 and CDR2 (germline): SEHNR, FQNEAQ (reference sequence). After removal of 10 bases from V and 5 bases from J, the junction contained 4 bases not matched to a gene. The CDR3 contains 11 residues. The CDR3 reads CATYGGETQYF. The CDR3 DNA reads as TGTGCCACCTACGGGGGGGAGACCCAGTACTTC.

There are a few counts of this clonotype. The genes are TRBV19 and TRBJ2-4; D is uncertain. Trimming removed 3 bases from V and 7 bases from J, with 13 bases in between. The CDR3 has 14 residues. Per the germline V gene, CDR1 is LNHDA and CDR2 is SQIVND (reference sequence). This chain's CDR3 is CASSISGPTNIQYF. CDR3 bases: TGTGCCAGTAGTATCTCCGGTCCCACCAACATTCAGTACTTC.

The J gene is TRBJ2-3, the V gene TRBV11-2; 9 nucleotides line up with TRBD1. CDR3 size: 14 residues. The germline CDR1 and CDR2 sequences are SGHAT and FQNNGV. The J segment lost 6 bases and the V segment lost 4 bases, leaving 5 bases of the junction unmatched. CDR3 DNA sequence: TGTGCCAGCAGCTCCGACAGGGGGGGGGATACGCAGTATTTT. This sequence encodes CASSSDRGGDTQYF.

The V gene is TRBV7-9, the J gene TRBJ1-2, with TRBD1 matching over 7 bases. This CDR3 has 14 residues. Germline V gene sequence: CDR1 SEHNR, CDR2 FQNEAQ (reference sequence). V lost 10 bases to trimming and J lost 5 bases; unmatched junction nucleotides: 13. The chain's CDR3 is CAMQGDSGTYGYTF. CDR3 nucleotides: TGTGCCATGCAGGGGGACAGCGGTACTTATGGCTACACCTTC.

This clonotype was seen only a few times. The rearrangement uses TRBV6-6 and TRBJ2-3; TRBD1 aligns across 9 bases. V shed 4 bases and J 5 bases; nucleotides not matched to a gene: 16. Germline V gene data show CDR1 as MNHNY and CDR2 as SVGAGI (reference sequence). This CDR3 is 18 amino acids long. The CDR3 loop reads CASSSSVWEGQGVDTQYF. CDR3 sequence (DNA): TGTGCCAGCAGTTCCTCGGTTTGGGAGGGACAGGGAGTAGATACGCAGTATTTT.

The J gene is TRBJ1-2, the V gene TRBV9; D remains ambiguous. This CDR3 contains 15 residues. Germline lookup yields CDR1 SGDLS and CDR2 YYNGEE. V gave up 0 bases and J gave up 0 bases, with 9 bases separating them. The CDR3 loop reads CASSVDRVANYGYTF. The CDR3 coding sequence is TGTGCCAGCAGCGTAGACAGAGTAGCTAACTATGGCTACACCTTC.

The table lists this clonotype with a few counts. This rearrangement joins TRBV20-1 to TRBJ2-6, with D unresolved. The CDR3 loop spans 13 amino acids. Germline loops: CDR1 DFQATT, CDR2 SNEGSKA (reference sequence). The V end was cut by 4 bases, the J end by 0 bases, with 4 bases between. Here the CDR3 DNA reads TGCAGTGCTAAGCTCTCTGGGGCCAACGTCCTGACTTTC. Protein sequence: CSAKLSGANVLTF.

The chain is built from TRBV2 and TRBJ2-1, with TRBD2 matching over 9 bases. Germline V gene lookup returns CDR1 SNHLY and CDR2 FYNNEI. CDR3 length: 15 amino acids. With 3 bases clipped from V and 7 bases from J, the junction kept 7 bases outside the gene matches. CDR3 nucleotide sequence: TGTGCCAGCAGTGATAGCAGCGGGGGGTCTAATGAGCAGTTCTTC. Encoded protein: CASSDSSGGSNEQFF.

The gene calls are TRBV7-9 and TRBJ2-2, with 8 nucleotides matching TRBD1. This CDR3 spans 14 amino acids. Looked up from germline, CDR1 is SEHNR and CDR2 is FQNEAQ (reference sequence). V shed 4 bases, J shed 5 bases, and the junction held 3 bases outside the gene matches. For the CDR3, the DNA is TGTGCCAGCAGCTCGGACAGGGCTACCGGGGAGCTGTTTTTT. Its translation is CASSSDRATGELFF.

In its sample, this clonotype was seen a few times. The CDR3 loop is CASSPPRDLTGELFF. For the CDR3, the DNA is TGTGCCAGCAGCCCACCCAGGGACCTCACCGGGGAGCTGTTTTTT. The chain carries TRBV4-2 and TRBJ2-2; perhaps D is TRBD1 or TRBD2 (5 bases each). Germline CDR1 LGHNA, CDR2 YNFKEQ. Trimming took off 4 bases at V and 4 bases at J, with 13 bases between the two ends. This CDR3 spans 15 amino acids.

The rearrangement uses TRBV24-1 and TRBJ1-5; perhaps TRBD1 as D (5 bases). The CDR3 totals 17 residues. Germline V lookup: CDR1 KGHDR, CDR2 SFDVKD. V was cut by 2 bases and J by 0 bases, with 13 bases left in between. CDR3 DNA: TGTGCCACCAGTGATTCCGCGGGGGGGTATAGCAATCAGCCCCAGCATTTT. Residues: CATSDSAGGYSNQPQHF.

There are many counts of this clonotype. V is TRBV5-1 and J is TRBJ2-1; D not resolved. CDR1 is SGHRS, CDR2 YFSETQ, per germline. The V end was cut by 4 bases, the J end by 8 bases, with 13 bases between. The CDR3 is made up of 13 amino acids. The chain's CDR3 is CASSRWANDEQFF. CDR3 DNA sequence: TGCGCCAGCAGCCGGTGGGCAAATGATGAGCAGTTCTTC.

This chain uses TRBV20-1 with TRBJ1-2; a possible D gene is TRBD1 (6 bases). CDR3 length: 18 residues. The germline V gene encodes CDR1 DFQATT and CDR2 SNEGSKA (reference sequence). The ends were cut back, 3 bases at V and 2 bases at J, with 25 bases in the middle. The CDR3 here is CSASDLRSTGTLNYGYTF. The CDR3 DNA reads TGCAGTGCTAGCGATCTCCGCTCAACAGGGACCCTCAACTATGGCTACACCTTC.